The next 27 T cell receptor beta chains were all read from a single sample in a study of glioma-infiltrating T cells after dendritic cell vaccination. Measured with immunoSEQ multiplex PCR; TCRdb has only the in-frame clones, and not every one. The sample lists 55,000 to 70,000 clones, roughly four fifths occurring once. The sample here was blood, taken before dendritic cell vaccination. These receptors originate from a human donor with glioblastoma.

The chain links TRBV6-1 to TRBJ2-3; a weak D match, TRBD2 (7 bases). Germline values: CDR1 MNHNS, CDR2 SASEGT. This CDR3 spans 13 amino acids. The germline V and J ends were trimmed by 1 base and 14 bases, with 16 bases remaining between them. CDR3 residues: CASSEDRGASTYF. The DNA for the CDR3 is TGTGCCAGCAGTGAAGATCGGGGGGCTAGTACGTATTTT.

The genes are TRBV9 and TRBJ2-2, with TRBD1 matching over 7 bases. CDR1 and CDR2 (germline): SGDLS, YYNGEE. The CDR3 is made up of 15 amino acids. V gave up 4 bases and J gave up 3 bases; unmatched junction bases: 6. CDR3 bases: TGTGCCAGCAGCCCCCGACAGGGATACACCGGGGAGCTGTTTTTT. It translates to CASSPRQGYTGELFF.

This clone has just a few counts. This chain uses TRBV10-1 with TRBJ1-1; D not certain. The germline V and J ends were trimmed by 2 bases and 1 base, with 8 bases remaining between them. Germline values: CDR1 WNHNN, CDR2 SYGVQD (reference sequence). This CDR3 contains 14 residues. CDR3 DNA sequence: TGCGCCAGCAGTGAGGGAGATCCGAACACTGAAGCTTTCTTT. Residues: CASSEGDPNTEAFF.

CDR3 sequence: CASSLDRGRGGDEQFF. CDR3 sequence (DNA): TGTGCCAGCAGCTTAGACAGGGGGCGCGGCGGGGATGAGCAGTTCTTC. The chain joins TRBV7-8 to TRBJ2-1, with 9 bases lining up with TRBD1. V lost 1 base, J lost 8 bases, and 9 bases stayed unmatched. In germline, CDR1 is SGHVS, CDR2 FQNEAQ. The CDR3 runs 16 residues.

V and J are TRBV19 and TRBJ2-1; 10 bases fit TRBD1. The germline gives CDR1 LNHDA, CDR2 SQIVND (reference sequence). The CDR3 contains 15 residues. V was clipped by 5 bases and J by 3 bases; unmatched bases: 4. The CDR3 is CASSPGTGVYNEQFF. The CDR3 region has the DNA TGTGCCAGTAGTCCCGGGACAGGGGTCTACAATGAGCAGTTCTTC.

The J gene is TRBJ1-2, the V gene TRBV28; TRBD1 matches 7 bases. The CDR3 has 12 amino acids. Unmatched junction bases numbered 2, after V lost 6 bases and J lost 4 bases. CDR1 and CDR2 (germline): MDHEN, SYDVKM. CDR3 sequence: CASRGTVYGYTF. The CDR3 DNA is TGTGCCAGCAGGGGGACAGTCTATGGCTACACCTTC.

J is TRBJ1-6 and V is TRBV7-9, with D possibly TRBD1 on 5 matching bases. The CDR3 is 14 residues long. Germline loops: CDR1 SEHNR, CDR2 FQNEAQ (reference sequence). V was shortened by 5 bases and J by 6 bases, with 11 bases between the two germline ends. This CDR3 reads CASSPDNPNSPLHF. CDR3 bases: TGTGCCAGCAGCCCGGACAACCCTAATTCACCCCTCCACTTT.

This chain connects TRBV19 to TRBJ1-1, with no clear D. Trimming stripped 4 bases from V and 7 bases from J, with 13 bases between. The CDR3 runs 13 residues. Per germline, CDR1 LNHDA and CDR2 SQIVND (reference sequence). DNA of the CDR3: TGTGCCAGTAGTACCCTTGGGCTCAGTGAAGCTTTCTTT. This codes for CASSTLGLSEAFF.

The chain has TRBV5-4 and TRBJ2-1, with 7 bases identical to TRBD2. Germline trimming cut 0 bases from V and 9 bases from J; bases unmatched to any gene: 6. The germline gives CDR1 SGHNT, CDR2 YYREEE (reference sequence). The CDR3 is made up of 14 amino acids. CDR3 nucleotides: TGTGCCAGCAGCTTGGCCGGGGGGAGCGGTGAGCAGTTCTTC. Translated, it gives CASSLAGGSGEQFF.

J is TRBJ2-3 and V is TRBV6-5; TRBD2 agrees at 9 bases. CDR1 MNHEY and CDR2 SVGAGI come from the germline V gene. V dropped 1 base and J dropped 1; count of bases not matched to a gene: 3. The CDR3 contains 16 residues. The CDR3 DNA reads as TGTGCCAGCAGTTACTATCGACTAGCGGGCACAGATACGCAGTATTTT. It specifies CASSYYRLAGTDTQYF.

The V gene is TRBV27, the J gene TRBJ2-2; 11 bases are a match to TRBD2. The CDR3 consists of 16 residues. J lost 8 bases, V lost 5 bases, and 10 bases had no gene match. From germline, CDR1 is MNHEY and CDR2 SMNVEV (reference sequence). CDR3 coding DNA: TGTGCCAGCAGTCTACGACTAGCGGGAAGGTTGGGGGAGCTGTTTTTT. Amino acids: CASSLRLAGRLGELFF.

The V and J genes are TRBV11-3 and TRBJ2-3; D remains unclear. Trimming left V 1 base short and J 0 bases short, with 8 bases between. This CDR3 has 15 amino acids. From germline, CDR1 is SGHNT and CDR2 YENEEA. In DNA form, the CDR3 reads TGTGCCAGCAGCTTAGGCGGTCCTAGCACAGATACGCAGTATTTT. Residues: CASSLGGPSTDTQYF.

V gene TRBV21-1 combines with J gene TRBJ1-1; the table's D call of TRBD1 was not tested on the DNA. TRBV21-1 is a listed pseudogene. The CDR3 contains 16 residues. This CDR3 reads CASSARDSRLNTEAFF. As DNA, the CDR3 is TGTGCCAGCAGCGCCCGGGACAGCAGGTTGAACACTGAAGCTTTCTTT.

The chain has TRBV7-8 and TRBJ1-5; D is possibly TRBD1 (5 bases). V was pared by 4 bases and J by 7 bases, with 17 bases between. The CDR3 is made up of 15 amino acids. Germline CDR1 SGHVS, CDR2 FQNEAQ. The CDR3 is CASSSGPGRAQPQHF. CDR3 DNA sequence: TGTGCCAGCAGCTCTGGCCCAGGGAGGGCCCAGCCCCAGCATTTT.

CDR3 in amino acids: CASSILVAEADTQYF. The CDR3 nucleotides are TGCGCCAGCAGCATACTAGTCGCGGAGGCAGATACGCAGTATTTT. V usage is TRBV5-1 and J usage is TRBJ2-3; perhaps TRBD2 as D (5 bases). The CDR3 loop spans 15 amino acids. Trimming took off 4 bases at V and 4 bases at J, with 16 bases between the two ends. The germline CDR1 and CDR2 sequences are SGHRS and YFSETQ. Supplemented by reference TRBV5-1 and TRBJ2-3, the full variable domain reads KAGVTQTPRYLIKTRGQQVTLSCSPISGHRSVSWYQQTPGQGLQFLFEYFSETQRNKGNFPGRFSGRQFSNSRSEMNVSTLELGDSALYLCASSILVAEADTQYFGPGTRLTVL.

The chain is built from TRBV5-4 and TRBJ2-5, with D maybe TRBD1 (6 bases). V lost 4 bases to trimming and J lost 1 base, with 8 bases between them. Germline assignment: CDR1 SGHNT and CDR2 YYREEE (reference sequence). CDR3 length equals 13 residues. CDR3 residues: CASSPRGQETQYF. The CDR3 nucleotides are TGTGCCAGCAGCCCCAGGGGCCAAGAGACCCAGTACTTC. Full variable domain (outside the CDR3, taken from reference TRBV5-4 and TRBJ2-5): ETGVTQSPTHLIKTRGQQVTLRCSSQSGHNTVSWYQQALGQGPQFIFQYYREEENGRGNFPPRFSGLQFPNYSSELNVNALELDDSALYLCASSPRGQETQYFGPGTRLLVL.

The chain's CDR3 is CASRTRGDGSYEQYF. CDR3 DNA: TGTGCCAGCAGAACGCGGGGCGACGGGAGCTACGAGCAGTACTTC. V gene TRBV6-5 combines with J gene TRBJ2-7; a weak D match, TRBD2 (6 bases). CDR3 size: 15 residues. The V and J ends lost 6 bases and 3 bases respectively, with 18 bases between them. CDR1 and CDR2 from the germline V gene are MNHEY and SVGAGI.

This clone was counted a few times. V usage is TRBV7-9 and J usage is TRBJ1-5, with D tentatively TRBD1 (5 bases). The CDR3 consists of 15 residues. Germline values: CDR1 SEHNR, CDR2 FQNEAQ (reference sequence). Deletions cut 4 bases from V and 2 bases from J, with 12 bases between. CDR3 sequence: CASSSPGTGNQPQHF. The CDR3 DNA sequence: TGTGCCAGCAGCTCTCCAGGGACTGGCAATCAGCCCCAGCATTTT.

This sequence joins TRBV27 and TRBJ2-7; 8 nucleotides match TRBD1. J lost 3 bases, V lost 2 bases, and 6 bases had no gene match. Germline V lookup: CDR1 MNHEY, CDR2 SMNVEV (reference sequence). The length of the CDR3 is 15 residues. In DNA form, the CDR3 reads TGTGCCAGCAGTTTAGGCAGGGGGCGTCACTACGAGCAGTACTTC. Its protein is CASSLGRGRHYEQYF.

The rearrangement joins TRBV5-6 to TRBJ2-7; tentative D call: TRBD2 (6 bases). CDR3 length equals 15 residues. Looked up from germline, CDR1 is SGHDT and CDR2 is YYEEEE. The ends were cut back, 4 bases at V and 2 bases at J, with 16 bases in the middle. The CDR3 nucleotides are TGTGCCAGCAGCACGCGGGATGTCATGGCCTACGAGCAGTACTTC. It is translated as CASSTRDVMAYEQYF.

This clone was seen a handful of times. The junction shows a germline mismatch at one end, possibly a read error. This chain links TRBV28 with TRBJ1-6, with no clear D. CDR1 is MDHEN, CDR2 SYDVKM, per germline. CDR3 length equals 13 residues. The CDR3 protein is CASSPPYNSPLHF. CDR3 DNA sequence: TGTGCCAGCAGTCCCCCCTACAATTCACCCCTCCACTTT.

The rearrangement links TRBV6-1 to TRBJ2-7; the D is unclear. Looked up from germline, CDR1 is MNHNS and CDR2 is SASEGT. V was pared by 10 bases and J by 1 base, with 14 bases between. The CDR3 sequence is 13 residues long. The CDR3 reads CATQTPGSYEQYF. CDR3 coding DNA: TGTGCCACCCAAACCCCCGGGTCCTACGAGCAGTACTTC.

This chain joins TRBV6-6 and TRBJ2-1; 9 positions match TRBD2. After removal of 4 bases from V and 7 bases from J, the junction contained 11 bases not matched to a gene. CDR3 length equals 16 residues. Germline CDR1 is MNHNY and CDR2 is SVGAGI (reference sequence). DNA for the CDR3: TGTGCCAGCAGTTCCAAAGCGGGGGGAGCAACGAATGAGCAGTTCTTC. Translated: CASSSKAGGATNEQFF.

The chain couples TRBV28 to TRBJ2-5; TRBD2 might be the D (5 bases). From germline, CDR1 is MDHEN and CDR2 SYDVKM. The CDR3 consists of 15 residues. The ends were cut back, 4 bases at V and 1 base at J, with 13 bases in the middle. The CDR3 nucleotides are TGTGCCAGCAGTTGGGAGACACAACTCCAAGAGACCCAGTACTTC. Translation: CASSWETQLQETQYF.

The CDR3, as DNA: TGTGCCAGCACCCCCCATAGGACCGGGACAGAGGCTTTCTTT. It encodes CASTPHRTGTEAFF. The V gene is TRBV7-2, the J gene TRBJ1-1, with 7 bases matching TRBD1. The CDR3 length is 14 residues. Germline V gives CDR1 SGHTA, CDR2 FQGNSA. V lost 7 bases to trimming and J lost 11 bases; unmatched junction nucleotides: 16.

The rearrangement joins TRBV7-2 to TRBJ2-1; the match to TRBD2 covers 12 bases. Per germline, CDR1 SGHTA and CDR2 FQGNSA. The CDR3 consists of 13 residues. The V and J ends lost 8 bases and 10 bases, in that order; junction bases with no gene match: 6. The CDR3 region has the DNA TGTGCCAGCGGGCTAGCGGGGGGGCGGGAGCAGTTCTTC. As protein: CASGLAGGREQFF.

V usage is TRBV27 and J usage is TRBJ2-1; D gene ambiguous. CDR3 length: 13 residues. Trimming took 5 bases from V and 2 from J, leaving 7 bases between them. CDR1 MNHEY and CDR2 SMNVEV come from the germline V gene (reference sequence). The CDR3 bases are TGTGCCAGCAGTGTTCTAGCCTACAATGAGCAGTTCTTC. Translating gives CASSVLAYNEQFF.